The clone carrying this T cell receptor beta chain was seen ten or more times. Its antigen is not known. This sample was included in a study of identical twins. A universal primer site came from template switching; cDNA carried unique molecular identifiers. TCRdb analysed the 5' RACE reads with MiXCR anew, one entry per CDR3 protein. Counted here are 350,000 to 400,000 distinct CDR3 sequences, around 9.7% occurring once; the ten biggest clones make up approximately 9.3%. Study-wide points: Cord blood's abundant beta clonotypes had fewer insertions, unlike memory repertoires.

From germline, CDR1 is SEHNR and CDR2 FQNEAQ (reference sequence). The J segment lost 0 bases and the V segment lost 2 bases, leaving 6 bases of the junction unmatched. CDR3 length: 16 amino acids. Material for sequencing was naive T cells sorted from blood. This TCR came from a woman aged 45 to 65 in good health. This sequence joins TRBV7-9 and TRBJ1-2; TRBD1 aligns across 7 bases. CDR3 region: CASSLKTGDPNYGYTF. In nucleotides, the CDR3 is TGTGCCAGCAGCTTAAAAACAGGGGATCCTAACTATGGCTACACCTTC.